Following are 3 T cell receptor beta chains from one sample sequenced in a study of CD8 T cells in ankylosing spondylitis. TCRdb re-analysed the 5' RACE reads in MiXCR, keeping a single row per CDR3 protein. This table has fewer than 200,000 distinct CDR3 sequences, about a sixth appearing once. The specimen was blood, either unsorted or a sorted T cell fraction (not recorded which). Receptors were obtained from a male donor with ankylosing spondylitis or in good health (not recorded which).

On this clonotype itself: This may be a read error, as it is one base from a much larger clone. The gene calls are TRBV12-3 or TRBV12-4 and TRBJ2-4, with D perhaps matching TRBD1 (5 bases). Trimming shortened V by 5 bases and J by 9 bases, and 14 bases separated the two germline ends. This CDR3 region has 13 residues. CDR3 sequence (DNA): TGTGCCAGCAGTGCCGGCAGTAGGGGCATTCAGTACTTC. Translating gives CASSAGSRGIQYF.

The rearrangement uses TRBV6-6 and TRBJ1-1; D not resolved. Trimming removed 6 bases at V and 7 bases at J, with 6 bases between. Germline V gives CDR1 MNHNY, CDR2 SVGAGI (reference sequence). This CDR3 has 10 residues. CDR3 nucleotide sequence: TGTGCCAGCAGAGGCAGTGAAGCTTTCTTT. Protein sequence: CASRGSEAFF.

This chain links TRBV6-1 with TRBJ1-1; D possibly corresponds to TRBD1 (5 bases). V was pared by 5 bases and J by 5 bases, with 15 bases between. This CDR3 is 14 amino acids long. Per germline, CDR1 MNHNS and CDR2 SASEGT. CDR3 coding DNA: TGTGCCAGCAGTCAGAGGCAGGGAGGTACTGAAGCTTTCTTT. This encodes CASSQRQGGTEAFF.